This T cell receptor (beta chain) was profiled in a study of cytomegalovirus exposure and HLA in healthy donors (dated by TCRdb to the late 2010s). Looking at the study overall: An earlier analysis of approximately 640 of the donors reported more than 250 Gb of sequence data and some 100 million unique TCR beta sequences from roughly 200 million T cells. An early release that covered roughly 600 HLA-typed donors contained approximately 320 gigabases of sequencing data and roughly 84 million unique TCR sequences. The genetic ancestry cluster associated with self-reported Caucasian donors included approximately 85% of the roughly 400 genotyped donors. The study was designed to test whether signatures of past pathogen exposure could be identified by cataloging public T cell receptors. Using immunosequencing, the study profiled T cell repertoires from fewer than 850 subjects and related those repertoires to cytomegalovirus serostatus. In addition to the first cohort of hundreds of subjects, a separate validation cohort of 120 different subjects was used. High-throughput TCR immunosequencing, statistical association of individual TCRs with disease status, and machine learning were combined to predict cytomegalovirus infection status. A later analysis re-examined previously published TCR beta repertoires from several hundred donors and added high-resolution HLA genotyping to investigate patterns of TCR occurrence. In the later analysis, no new phenotypic data were used to find candidate immune exposures; instead, reliance was placed on TCR beta sequences and their occurrence across donors. An earlier analysis of around 580 of the donors used high-throughput TCR beta sequencing to judge whether each TCR beta V gene segment behaved as functional or pseudogenic. Donor age, sex, ethnicity and CMV serostatus were compiled alongside the repertoire data. A later genetic analysis took genome-wide SNP genotypes for about three fifths of the roughly 670 donors and used that subset as a discovery cohort. Every discovery cohort repertoire had been produced on one sequencing platform. HLA typing covered class I and class II loci at four-digit resolution. The number of donors typed differed by locus, with roughly 620-630 for A, B, C, DRB1 and DQB1, roughly 550 for DQA1, 606 for DPA1, and about 450 for DPB1. Roughly 5 DR-DQ haplotypes were treated as single units for association and clustering because of strong linkage in the cohort. Among roughly 370 genotyped donors of the cohort, an average of roughly 240,000 unique TCR beta nucleotide sequences were sequenced per donor, around 20% of them non-productive.

Beyond this particular receptor, the publication reports: Strong co-occurrence of HLA alleles, especially DR and DQ, made assigning TCR associations to individual alleles difficult. Most CMV-associated TCR beta chains appeared to be HLA-restricted in a later analysis, and the HLA associations seemed to be driven largely by CMV exposure. A further reported finding was that TCR beta sequences accurately predicted the HLA-A and HLA-B alleles for most subjects in the first cohort. Roughly uniform sequencing depth across donors was assumed in presence/absence analyses, although this assumption may not hold. Most TCR sequences were seen in very few donors, while some public TCRs were found in many individuals. A later analysis found that TCR association rates varied across HLA loci, with DRB1 alleles showing the most associated TCRs and HLA-C alleles the fewest. Broadly in line with IMGT annotations, most TCR beta V segments showed up in productive rearrangements about 87% or about 30% of the time in an earlier analysis of about 500 of the donors. This cohort had only TCR beta chains sequenced, and the lack of alpha or paired-chain data limited which features could be detected. In a later analysis, several top co-occurrence clusters were reported to appear linked to parvovirus B19, influenza, CMV and Epstein-Barr virus. Linkage disequilibrium might explain the correlated functional status among segregating V segments, but an unknown experimental factor could not be ruled out. Because counts were too low, roughly 18 rarely observed V segments, including chromosome 9 orphons, were left out of the earlier analysis of 500 to 650 of the donors. In both the original and validation cohorts, the classifier was reported to diagnose cytomegalovirus status with high specificity and sensitivity. In vitro tests confirmed that a few of the cytomegalovirus-associated TCR beta chains recognize cytomegalovirus antigens. In a later analysis, HLA-associated TCR beta chains showed more clonal expansion and lower generation probabilities than non-associated chains that were equally common. Because HLA typing was unavailable for some donors at each locus, only the typed subset was used in association tests. CMV serostatus was the only immune exposure information available for the cohort. The 87-base-pair reads could not distinguish some IMGT-functional V segments, including TRBV6-2 and TRBV6-3, so those segments were excluded. A cluster of highly shared sequence variants was judged likely to represent a technical artifact of the sequencing pipeline. In a later analysis, some 18,000 TCR beta sequences were associated with specific HLA alleles at a false discovery rate of 0.05. It was suggested by the authors that the approach could potentially be generalized to other disease states and immunological phenotypes. Compared with the roughly 720-donor mean, donors in an Asian-associated ancestry cluster had fewer N-insertions in productive TCRs, according to a later genetic analysis. V-gene and J-gene trimming of TCR beta chains was associated with a missense DCLRE1C variant in a later genetic analysis, and the association was replicated in an independent cohort. The study gave a list of over 150 TCR beta chains associated with cytomegalovirus.

In total, 630 or so healthy bone marrow donors made up the cohort. All cohort members were sampled while nominally healthy, although unrecorded immune exposures were likely present. The donor was CMV seronegative and belonged to the group of over 300 seronegative cohort members. A peripheral blood sample was provided by each donor, and peripheral blood mononuclear cells were used for TCR beta sequencing. Genomic DNA was extracted from the blood cell samples with the Qiagen DNeasy Blood Extraction Kit. Remarks on this clone: This clone's antigen is unknown. Within one base of it there is no much larger clone, and no base qualities were kept.

Deletion took 5 bases off V and 1 base off J, with a span of 11 bases between the germline ends. The germline V gene gives CDR1 as MGHRA and CDR2 as YSYEKL. The cysteine opens and the phenylalanine closes a CDR3 of 15 amino acids. The kept DNA is CDR3 alone, 45 bases in frame from the first base. The receptor library was made with the immunoSEQ multiplex PCR assay. A mixture of 60 forward primers for TCR Vbeta segments and 13 reverse primers for TCR Jbeta segments was used in the multiplex PCR. A multiplex PCR assay on genomic DNA amplified the CDR3 region of rearranged TCR beta genes. The amplified TCR beta libraries were sequenced on the Illumina HiSeq System as 87-base-pair reads. The paper's data handling went like this. A later analysis counted about 80 million unique TCR beta chains across the 666 repertoires, and about 10 million of these chains were shared by at least two donors. Raw reads were error-corrected and collapsed into unique sequences by a nearest-neighbor algorithm in which closely related sequences were merged to remove PCR and sequencing errors. V, D and J gene segments were assigned by aligning CDR3 sequences to IMGT reference sequences. For a sequence to be retained, a match of at least six nucleotides to both a V gene segment and a J gene segment was required. Rearrangements were called productive when the CDR3 lacked stop codons and stayed in frame with V and J; all others were non-productive. Following IMGT convention, CDR3 was defined as the stretch from the second conserved V-encoded cysteine to the conserved J-encoded phenylalanine. In an earlier analysis of approximately 590 of the donors, sequences lacking an unambiguous match to a single V gene segment were excluded. In an earlier analysis of several hundred of the donors, V segments were called functional above 56.7% productive rearrangements and were called segregating when the between-donor standard deviation exceeded 5%. To diagnose cytomegalovirus status from the catalog of TCR beta chain sequences, a statistical classification framework was built. V and J gene assignment, in a later analysis, came from comparing TCR nucleotide sequences with IMGT/GENE-DB human TR gene sequences. In a later analysis, CDR3 sequences and most-parsimonious VDJ recombination scenarios were assigned using the TCRdist pipeline. In a later analysis, each TCR beta chain was defined by its CDR3 amino acid sequence together with its V-gene family, and reads without a unique V-gene family were excluded. To address suspected cross-contamination and a sequencing artifact, a later analysis removed 592 highly shared, low-generation-probability nucleotide sequences. In a later analysis, a clonal expansion index for each public chain was calculated from normalized within-repertoire ranks of inferred template counts. A later analysis computed generation probabilities with a VDJ recombination model fitted to out-of-frame rearrangements, and checked the results against IGoR. In a later analysis, TCR-TCR, TCR-HLA and TCR-CMV co-occurrence was scored with hypergeometric tests, and a repertoire-size bias correction was applied to TCR pairs. A later analysis estimated false discovery rates by permuting HLA or CMV assignments 20 times. In a later analysis, co-occurring TCRs were grouped using DBSCAN, and TCRdist sequence similarity was added for clustering within HLA-allele-positive subsets. Repertoires with fewer than 30,000 or more than 120,000 public chains, plus five repertoires with anomalous nucleotide sharing, were excluded from co-occurrence clustering. TCRdb took this table from immuneACCESS and kept in-frame rearrangements with V and J called. Such tables lack part of the clones; where checked against another copy, unresolved V genes explain under half of the gap, and the rest is unexplained. V and J calls and clone size are copied from that table; D and trimming were computed from the DNA. This sample gives around 99,000 clones in total; 77% of them show up just once. More than 4% of the sample rests with the top ten.

This TCR derives from a male donor in good health and CMV-seronegative. The receptor chain draws on TRBV4-1 and TRBJ2-2, with TRBD1 tentatively as D gene (6 bases match). Sequencing was carried out using PBMCs. The bases read TGCGCCAGCAGCTTAGGGACACTGAACACCGGGGAGCTGTTTTTT. This translates into CASSLGTLNTGELFF.